This T cell receptor (beta chain) came from a study of blood T cell repertoires in COVID-19. Study-wide background: Whether acute or convalescent, the COVID-19 samples came from the United States, Italy and Spain. PBMCs, B-cell-depleted T cells, or T cells provided the cDNA or gDNA that made up the material.

V dropped 0 bases and J dropped 0 bases, with 6 bases sitting between them. The CDR3 is 16 amino acids. In germline, CDR1 is MNHEY, CDR2 SMNVEV (reference sequence). As originally analysed: Amplification from reference gene primers served as the basis for estimated nucleated cell counts. Libraries were prepared by immunoSEQ multiplex PCR; TCRdb keeps only in-frame clonotypes and omits some of them. V and J calls plus clone size are reproduced from that table; the DNA served to infer D and trimming. The sample carries under 200,000 clones, roughly nine tenths recorded once. Sequenced material: peripheral blood. This receptor was taken from a man aged 18 to 30 with acute or convalescent COVID-19. This chain connects TRBV27 to TRBJ1-6; D is unresolved. The CDR3 sequence: CASSLSGSSYNSPLHF. The CDR3 nucleotides are TGTGCCAGCAGTTTATCAGGGAGCTCCTATAATTCACCCCTCCACTTT.